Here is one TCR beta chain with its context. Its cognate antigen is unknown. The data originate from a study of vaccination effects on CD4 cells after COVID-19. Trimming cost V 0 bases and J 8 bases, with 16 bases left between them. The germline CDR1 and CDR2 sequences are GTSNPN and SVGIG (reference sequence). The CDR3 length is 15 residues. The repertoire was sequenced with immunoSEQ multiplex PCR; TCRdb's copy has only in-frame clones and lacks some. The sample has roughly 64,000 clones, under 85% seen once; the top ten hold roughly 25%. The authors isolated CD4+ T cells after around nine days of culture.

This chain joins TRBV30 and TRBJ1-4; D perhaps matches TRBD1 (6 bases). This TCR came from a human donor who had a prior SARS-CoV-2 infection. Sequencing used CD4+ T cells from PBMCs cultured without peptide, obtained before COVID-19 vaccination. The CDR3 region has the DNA TGTGCCTGGAGTGTACCGGCAGGGGCGGACGAAAAACTGTTTTTT. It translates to CAWSVPAGADEKLFF.